This T cell receptor (beta chain) originates from a study of identical twins. This clonotype was seen only a few times. TCRdb re-derived calls from the 5' RACE reads in MiXCR, one entry per CDR3 protein. Of roughly 700,000 distinct CDR3 sequences detected, approximately 9% appear once; the ten largest clones hold 0.75% to 1%. CDR1 is SGHAT, CDR2 FQNNGV, per germline. V lost 2 bases and J 4 bases, leaving 12 bases between the germline ends. This CDR3 has 14 residues. This same sample was also part of a study on yellow fever vaccine responses in identical twins.

Specimen: PBMCs. This TCR came from a woman younger than 35 in good health. This sequence joins TRBV11-2 and TRBJ2-7; possibly TRBD2 for D (5 bases). The CDR3 reads CASSLSTPGYEQYF. CDR3 DNA sequence: TGTGCCAGCAGCTTATCAACTCCGGGGTACGAGCAGTACTTC. The variable domain in full, completed from reference TRBV11-2 and TRBJ2-7, reads EAGVAQSPRYKIIEKRQSVAFWCNPISGHATLYWYQQILGQGPKLLIQFQNNGVVDDSQLPKDRFSAERLKGVDSTLKIQPAKLEDSAVYLCASSLSTPGYEQYFGPGTRLTVT.